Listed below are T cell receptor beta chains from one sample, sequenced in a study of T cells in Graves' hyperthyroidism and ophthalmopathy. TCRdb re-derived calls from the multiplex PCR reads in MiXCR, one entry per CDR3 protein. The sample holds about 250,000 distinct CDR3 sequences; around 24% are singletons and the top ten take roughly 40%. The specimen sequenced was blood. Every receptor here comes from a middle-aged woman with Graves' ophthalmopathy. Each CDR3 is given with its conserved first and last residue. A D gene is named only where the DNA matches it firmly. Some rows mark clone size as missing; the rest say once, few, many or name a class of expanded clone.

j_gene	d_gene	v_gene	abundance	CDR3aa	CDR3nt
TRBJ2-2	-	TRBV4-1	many	CASSRGPPGTGELFF	TGCGCCAGCAGCCGGGGTCCCCCGGGCACCGGGGAGCTGTTTTTT
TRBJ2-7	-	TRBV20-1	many	CSATGAKPGYEQYF	TGCAGTGCCACCGGGGCAAAGCCAGGGTACGAGCAGTACTTC
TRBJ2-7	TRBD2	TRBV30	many	CAWSGGLAGVGEQYF	TGTGCCTGGAGTGGGGGACTAGCGGGAGTGGGTGAGCAGTACTTC
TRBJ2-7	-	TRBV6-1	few	CASSLKGREQYF	TGTGCCAGCAGCCTTAAAGGGCGCGAGCAGTACTTC
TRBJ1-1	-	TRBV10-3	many	CAISESPNTEAFF	TGTGCCATCAGTGAGTCCCCGAACACTGAAGCTTTCTTT
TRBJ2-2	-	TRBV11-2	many	CASSFSEITGELFF	TGTGCCAGCAGCTTCTCAGAAATCACCGGGGAGCTGTTTTTT
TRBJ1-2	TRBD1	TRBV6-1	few	CASRVQGYYGYIF	TGTGCCAGCAGAGTACAGGGGTACTATGGCTACATCTTC
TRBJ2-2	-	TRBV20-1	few	CSASSQYAGELFF	TGCAGTGCTAGTTCACAGTATGCCGGGGAGCTGTTTTTT
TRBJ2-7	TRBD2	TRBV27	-	CASKTSEDYEQYF	TGTGCCAGCAAAACTAGCGAAGACTACGAGCAGTACTTC
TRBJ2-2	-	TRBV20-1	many	CSARGRRGPHTGELFF	TGCAGTGCTAGAGGGCGGAGGGGCCCTCACACCGGGGAGCTGTTTTTT
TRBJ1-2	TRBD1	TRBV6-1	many	CASSFGTGGSGYTF	TGTGCCAGCAGCTTCGGGACAGGGGGTTCTGGCTACACCTTC
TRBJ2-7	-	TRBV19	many	CASSISSLVYEQYF	TGTGCCAGTAGTATATCCAGTTTGGTCTACGAGCAGTACTTC
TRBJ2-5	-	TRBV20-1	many	CSARDYFRGVETQYF	TGCAGTGCTAGAGATTATTTTAGAGGGGTGGAGACCCAGTACTTC
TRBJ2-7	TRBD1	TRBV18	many	CASSPGTGEQYF	TGTGCCAGCTCACCAGGGACAGGCGAGCAGTACTTC
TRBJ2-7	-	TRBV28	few	CASSAFDGSYEQYF	TGTGCCAGCAGCGCTTTCGACGGATCCTACGAGCAGTACTTC
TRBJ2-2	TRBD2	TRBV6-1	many	CASRPLAGATGELFF	TGTGCCAGCAGACCCCTAGCGGGAGCGACCGGGGAGCTGTTTTTT
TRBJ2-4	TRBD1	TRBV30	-	CAWSGGTGSGVKNIQYF	TGTGCCTGGAGTGGCGGGACAGGGTCGGGTGTCAAAAACATTCAGTACTTC
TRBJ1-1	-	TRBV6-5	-	CSSSYRVNTEASF	TGTTCCAGCAGTTACAGGGTGAACACTGAAGCTTCCTTT
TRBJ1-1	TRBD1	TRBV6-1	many	CASSQGAFEAFF	TGTGCCAGCAGCCAGGGGGCCTTTGAAGCTTTCTTT
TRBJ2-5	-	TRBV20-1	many	CSARDRIGGETQYF	TGCAGTGCTAGAGATCGGATAGGGGGGGAGACCCAGTACTTC
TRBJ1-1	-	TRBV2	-	CASSMTLKVTEAFF	TGTGCCAGCAGTATGACGTTGAAAGTCACTGAAGCTTTCTTT
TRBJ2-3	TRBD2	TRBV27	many	CASSLSGTSGVLTDTQYF	TGTGCCAGCAGTTTATCGGGGACTAGCGGGGTACTCACAGATACGCAGTATTTT